This T cell receptor beta chain appears in the sequencing data of a study of control samples from healthy donors and cancer patients. CDR3 length equals 18 residues. With 4 bases removed from V and 0 bases from J, the gap between germline ends came to 19 bases. Germline CDR1 LGHDT, CDR2 YNNKEL (reference sequence). Method: immunoSEQ multiplex PCR; TCRdb's copy keeps in-frame clones and lacks some. The table lists about 73,000 clones, 94% of them singletons. Sequencing input: blood. This rearrangement joins TRBV3-1 (or the pseudogene TRBV3-2) to TRBJ1-5; a possible D gene is TRBD1 (6 bases). The clonotype originates from a woman aged 40 to 50 in good health. In DNA form, the CDR3 reads TGTGCCAGCAGCCCTGACAGGATACGCAAAGATAGCAATCAGCCCCAGCATTTT. Translation: CASSPDRIRKDSNQPQHF.